This T cell receptor beta chain is drawn from a study of T cell responses to AZD1222 COVID-19 vaccine. Whole-study context: Second-dose intervals of approximately 4 or approximately 12 weeks were pooled. Overall study results and limits: It should be noted that donors were predominantly white British and more often female, and clonal diversity was possibly underestimated. Receipt of two AZD1222 doses was followed by a rise in Spike-specific TCR breadth and depth. There were repertoire samples only from the period after the peak T cell response.

Clones were sequenced by immunoSEQ multiplex PCR, and TCRdb holds only the in-frame ones, with some missing. Among roughly 95,000 clones listed, 70% to 90% were seen once. V trimming: 2 bases; J trimming: 2 bases; junction bases outside the gene matches: 4. Germline V lookup: CDR1 MNHEY, CDR2 SMNVEV (reference sequence). This CDR3 comprises 16 residues. This clone was picked up a small number of times. The antigen is undetermined. This TCR came from an adult in good health. Sequenced material: peripheral blood, taken on day 0 of AZD1222 vaccination. The gene calls are TRBV27 and TRBJ2-1; 9 nucleotides line up with TRBD2. For the CDR3, the DNA is TGTGCCAGCAGTTTAATTAGCGGGAGAACCTACAATGAGCAGTTCTTC. It specifies CASSLISGRTYNEQFF.